The 15 T cell receptor beta chains below all came from one sample that was sequenced in a study of regulatory T cells in long-lasting Graves disease. Time point: persistent/refractory GD, antithyroid drugs over 5 years with positive TRAb. Extracted PBMC RNA gave rise to the TCR library. Construction of the TCR beta libraries employed iRepertoire HTBI primers in conjunction with Arm-PCR of CDR3 regions. From the multiplex PCR reads, TCRdb called clonotypes with MiXCR, one entry per CDR3 protein. The sample holds around 400,000 distinct CDR3 sequences, around 20% seen once. Source: peripheral blood mononuclear cells (PBMCs), taken when the disease was refractory, from a patient treated with antithyroid drugs. The receptors come from a female donor with Graves disease.

The rearrangement uses TRBV28 and TRBJ1-5; D call uncertain. CDR1 and CDR2 (germline): MDHEN, SYDVKM. The CDR3 is made up of 13 amino acids. V lost 1 base and J 7 bases, leaving 8 bases between the germline ends. CDR3 sequence reads: CASSLLEGQPQHF. The CDR3 DNA reads as TGTGCCAGCAGTTTATTGGAGGGCCAGCCCCAGCATTTT.

This chain links TRBV7-2 with TRBJ1-2, with 7 bases identical to TRBD1. The CDR3 length is 13 residues. V lost 5 bases, J lost 4 bases, and 4 bases stayed unmatched. The germline CDR1 and CDR2 sequences are SGHTA and FQGNSA. CDR3 protein: CASSITGAYGYTF. CDR3 DNA sequence: TGTGCCAGCAGCATTACAGGGGCCTATGGCTACACCTTC.

This clonotype was seen many times. The genes are TRBV28 and TRBJ2-5; 7 nucleotides match TRBD1. The germline CDR1 and CDR2 sequences are MDHEN and SYDVKM. There are 15 residues in the CDR3. Trimming cost V 8 bases and J 0 bases; bases outside gene matches: 9. The CDR3 protein is CASSSDREYQETQYF. In DNA, the CDR3 is TGTGCCAGCTCATCCGACAGGGAGTACCAAGAGACCCAGTACTTC.

This clonotype was counted only a few times. This chain joins TRBV25-1 and TRBJ1-4, with D tentatively TRBD1 (6 bases). V dropped 4 bases and J dropped 8 bases, with 17 bases sitting between them. The CDR3 sequence is 15 residues long. The V gene's germline CDR1 is MGHDK and CDR2 SYGVNS. The CDR3 bases are TGTGCCAGCAGTGGGTTAGACGGACAGAACGAAAAACTGTTTTTT. It encodes CASSGLDGQNEKLFF.

This clonotype was observed at least ten times. This chain connects TRBV10-3 to TRBJ2-7; D possibly corresponds to TRBD2 (7 bases). The CDR3 covers 17 residues. Germline lookup yields CDR1 ENHRY and CDR2 SYGVKD. V was cut by 3 bases and J by 3 bases, with 21 bases left in between. This chain's CDR3 is CAISETGTGLKSYEQYF. DNA of the CDR3: TGTGCCATCAGTGAAACAGGGACGGGACTAAAGAGCTACGAGCAGTACTTC.

The table lists this clonotype with many counts. This sequence joins TRBV5-1 and TRBJ1-1, with D perhaps TRBD1 (5 bases). The CDR3 spans 15 residues. Trimming shortened V by 4 bases and J by 0 bases, and 13 bases separated the two germline ends. Germline V gene sequence: CDR1 SGHRS, CDR2 YFSETQ. The CDR3 coding sequence is TGCGCCAGCAGCCCGAGGGGAGGGATGAACACTGAAGCTTTCTTT. Translation: CASSPRGGMNTEAFF.

The chain recombines TRBV28 with TRBJ2-2, with a weak D call TRBD1 (6 bases). Germline CDR1 and CDR2: MDHEN and SYDVKM. There are 17 residues in the CDR3. V shed 3 bases and J shed 1 base, with 15 bases lying between them. CDR3 sequence reads: CASSFWMLDRNTGELFF. DNA for the CDR3: TGTGCCAGCAGTTTTTGGATGCTGGACAGGAACACCGGGGAGCTGTTTTTT.

This chain uses TRBV28 with TRBJ2-7, with 14 bases fitting TRBD2. J was trimmed by 4 bases and V by 7 bases; bases with no gene match: 6. The germline V gene has CDR1 MDHEN and CDR2 SYDVKM. CDR3 length equals 15 residues. In DNA form, the CDR3 reads TGTGCCAGCACCCTCGGGACTAGCGGGAGTTACGAGCAGTACTTC. Translated, it gives CASTLGTSGSYEQYF.

In this sample, this clonotype turned up a few times. This chain uses TRBV9 with TRBJ2-7; D may be TRBD1 (5 bases). This CDR3 contains 13 residues. Per the germline V gene, CDR1 is SGDLS and CDR2 is YYNGEE. Deletions cut 2 bases from V and 6 bases from J, with 12 bases between. This CDR3 reads CASSVGTGVEQYF. The DNA for the CDR3 is TGTGCCAGCAGCGTCGGCACAGGAGTCGAGCAGTACTTC.

The table lists this clonotype with a few counts. Its ends do not fully match the called genes, so a read error is possible. This sequence joins TRBV29-1 and TRBJ2-7; tentatively, D is TRBD2 (5 bases). CDR3 length equals 14 residues. Germline values: CDR1 SQVTM, CDR2 ANQGSEA. This CDR3 is CSVRGSRGPYEQCF. CDR3 sequence (DNA): TGCAGCGTACGAGGGTCCCGAGGGCCCTACGAGCAGTGCTTC.

This clonotype has a count of ten or more. The V gene is TRBV10-3, the J gene TRBJ2-7; 7 bases line up with TRBD2. V lost 0 bases and J lost 2; bases outside the gene matches: 4. The germline gives CDR1 ENHRY, CDR2 SYGVKD. CDR3 length equals 15 residues. CDR3: CAISESAGEAYEQYF. DNA of the CDR3: TGTGCCATCAGTGAGTCGGCGGGGGAAGCCTACGAGCAGTACTTC.

The chain employs TRBV7-3 and TRBJ2-3, with D perhaps matching TRBD1 (6 bases). V was pared by 6 bases and J by 0 bases, with 10 bases between. The CDR3 extends over 14 amino acids. The germline V gene has CDR1 SGHTA and CDR2 FQGTGA. The CDR3: CASRGAGSTDTQYF. The CDR3 bases are TGTGCCAGCAGGGGGGCAGGGAGCACAGATACGCAGTATTTT.

In nucleotides, the CDR3 is TGCAGTGCCGAGGGGCCAGCTGAAGCTTTCTTT. This gives the protein CSAEGPAEAFF. The chain uses TRBV20-1 and TRBJ1-1; tentative D call: TRBD1 (5 bases). From germline, CDR1 is DFQATT and CDR2 SNEGSKA (reference sequence). The ends were cut back, 6 bases at V and 6 bases at J, with 11 bases in the middle. The CDR3 sequence is 11 residues long.

Details on this clonotype: A much larger clone is a single base away; this may be a read error. No conserved phenylalanine or tryptophan is present at the end of the CDR3, so a read error is the likely explanation. J is TRBJ2-5 and V is TRBV3-1, with 7 bases identical to TRBD2. The J segment lost 3 bases and the V segment lost 1 base, leaving 8 bases of the junction unmatched. Germline CDR1 reads LGHDT; CDR2 reads YNNKEL (reference sequence). The CDR3 length is 16 residues. The DNA for the CDR3 is TGTGCCAGCAGCCAAGGCAGGCTAGCGGAGAAAGAGACCCAGTACCTC. It codes for CASSQGRLAEKETQYL.

J is TRBJ2-1 and V is TRBV19; 10 nucleotides line up with TRBD2. The CDR3 contains 16 residues. V shed 7 bases, J shed 0 bases, and the junction held 6 bases outside the gene matches. Looked up from germline, CDR1 is LNHDA and CDR2 is SQIVND (reference sequence). CDR3 sequence (DNA): TGTGCCAGTACTCCTGCTAGCGGGAGCTCCTACAATGAGCAGTTCTTC. Translating gives CASTPASGSSYNEQFF.